This is a list of T cell receptor beta chains from one sample in a study of T cells in Graves' hyperthyroidism and ophthalmopathy. Each CDR3 protein gets one entry after TCRdb re-called the multiplex PCR reads with MiXCR. The sample lists hundreds of thousands of distinct CDR3 sequences; about 15% were seen once. The specimen sequenced was blood. The receptors were gathered from a woman younger than 35 with Graves' hyperthyroidism. Both conserved end residues are part of each CDR3. A D gene is named only where the DNA matches it firmly. Only some rows state a clone size, as once, few, many or a class for expanded clones.

19,TRBJ1-1,few,TRBV19,TRBD1,TGTGCCAGTAGTATTTCAGGGTGGGGGACAGGGGCGGGGAACACTGAAGCTTTCTTT,CASSISGWGTGAGNTEAFF
17,TRBJ2-3,many,TRBV7-2,TRBD2,TGTGCCAGCAGCTACGGGAGGGGGGATTTATCTACAGATACGCAGTATTTT,CASSYGRGDLSTDTQYF
16,TRBJ2-7,many,TRBV20-1,TRBD2,TGCAGTGCTAGACCGCGAGCGGGCGGGAGGGCCCGGGAGCAGTACTTC,CSARPRAGGRAREQYF
17,TRBJ2-1,few,TRBV10-3,TRBD2,TGTGCCATCAGTGTTGGGTTCGGGACTAGCGGGAGAGGTGAGCAGTTCTTC,CAISVGFGTSGRGEQFF
11,TRBJ2-2,few,TRBV12-5,.,TGTGCTAGTGCCGGGACCGGGGAGCTGTTTTTT,CASAGTGELFF
17,TRBJ2-3,.,TRBV27,TRBD2,TGTGCCAGCAGTTTTATCCCCGCGGGAGAGGGCGGAGTTACGCAGTATTTT,CASSFIPAGEGGVTQYF
17,TRBJ2-6,.,TRBV27,.,TGTGCCAGCAGTTTGAGGAGGGGGCGAACTGGGGCCAACGTCCTGACTTTC,CASSLRRGRTGANVLTF
15,TRBJ1-4,.,TRBV6-1,.,TGTGCCAGCGGGCGACCAGAAAGCTTCAATGAAAAACTGTTTTTT,CASGRPESFNEKLFF
13,TRBJ2-7,.,TRBV20-1,TRBD2,TGCAGTGCTGGCGAAGCGGGAGCCTACGAGCAGTACTTC,CSAGEAGAYEQYF
13,TRBJ1-5,many,TRBV29-1,.,TGCAGCGTCGACTTAGGGGGGAATGCGCCCCAGCATTTT,CSVDLGGNAPQHF
16,TRBJ1-1,many,TRBV27,.,TGTGCCAGCAGTTCACAGGGTTCCAGGGCGAACACTGAAGCTTTCTTT,CASSSQGSRANTEAFF
11,TRBJ2-5,few,TRBV12-3/TRBV12-4,.,TGTGCCAGCAGTACCTTGAGGACCCAGTACTTC,CASSTLRTQYF
15,TRBJ1-1,many,TRBV18,TRBD1,TGTGCCAGCTCACCTCAGGGGGAGTCGGGCACTGAAGCTTTCTTT,CASSPQGESGTEAFF
14,TRBJ1-5,many,TRBV4-1,.,TGCGCCAGCAGCCAAGGTGCATATTATCAGCCCCAGCATTTT,CASSQGAYYQPQHF
18,TRBJ2-3,few,TRBV5-1,.,TGCGCCAGCAGCTTGGCTTCTCTGGTACAGGGCGTTGGAGATACGCAGTATTTT,CASSLASLVQGVGDTQYF
15,TRBJ2-5,many,TRBV28,TRBD2,TGTGCCAGCAGTTTTGTGGGAGGGCCAGACGAGTCCCAGTACTTC,CASSFVGGPDESQYF
16,TRBJ2-1,many,TRBV6-1,TRBD2,TGTGCCAGCCCTGGGACTAGCGGGAGTGCCTACAATGAGCAGTTCTTC,CASPGTSGSAYNEQFF
15,TRBJ1-2,.,TRBV7-9,.,TGTGCCAGCAGCCGCGCGGGGCAGGGCCCCAGTGGCTACACCTTC,CASSRAGQGPSGYTF
15,TRBJ2-2,many,TRBV5-5,.,TGTGCCAGCAGCGACGGGACAACGAACACCGGGGAGCTGTTTTTT,CASSDGTTNTGELFF
14,TRBJ1-1,many,TRBV5-6,TRBD1,TGTGCCAGCAGCCCGGACAGGGAGGACACTGAAGCTTTCTTT,CASSPDREDTEAFF
16,TRBJ2-1,.,TRBV6-1,TRBD2,TGTGCCAGCAGTGCTAAGTCTAGCGGGAGTTTCAATGAGCAGTTCTTC,CASSAKSSGSFNEQFF
18,TRBJ1-2,few,TRBV6-1,.,TGTGCCAGCAGCCCAAACCTCCCGGACATCCATTTAGGGAATGGCTACACCTTC,CASSPNLPDIHLGNGYTF
14,TRBJ1-1,few,TRBV29-1,.,TGCAGCATTGTTTCGGCAGGGCGGAACACTGAAGCTTTCTTT,CSIVSAGRNTEAFF
11,TRBJ1-1,.,TRBV6-1,.,TGTGCCAGCATTCGATTGGGTAGAGCTTTCTTT,CASIRLGRAFF
16,TRBJ1-1,many,TRBV7-2,.,TGTGCCAGCAGCTTAGATTCTCTGACCCGGAACACTGAAGCTTTCTTT,CASSLDSLTRNTEAFF
15,TRBJ2-5,many,TRBV6-1,TRBD1,TGTGCCAGCAGCCCTACAGGGGGCCTCATCCAGACCCAGTACTTC,CASSPTGGLIQTQYF
16,TRBJ2-2,few,TRBV20-1,TRBD2,TGCAGTGCTAGAGGACTAGCGGGAGTGGTCACCGGGGAGCTGTTTTTT,CSARGLAGVVTGELFF
14,TRBJ1-5,many,TRBV2,TRBD1,TGTGCCAGCGGTGGGGGACAGGGTTTACAGCCCCAGCATTTT,CASGGGQGLQPQHF
15,TRBJ2-7,.,TRBV4-3,.,TGCGCCAGCAGCCAAGAAAGGGCATTCCCTTACGAGCAGTACTTC,CASSQERAFPYEQYF
15,TRBJ2-7,few,TRBV2,TRBD2,TGTGCCAGCAGGGAGGGACTAGCGGGAGTGGGAGAGCAGTACTTC,CASREGLAGVGEQYF
17,TRBJ2-1,.,TRBV18,TRBD2,TGTGCCAGCTCACCGAGACTAGCCCCTAGTAAGGGCAATGAGCAGTTCTTC,CASSPRLAPSKGNEQFF
17,TRBJ2-7,.,TRBV7-2,TRBD2,TGTGCCAGCAGCGACCCGGGACTAGCGGGAGGGCCTAAAGAGCAGTACTTC,CASSDPGLAGGPKEQYF
15,TRBJ1-5,many,TRBV27,.,TGTGCCAGCAGTCCGGCAGGCTATAGCAATCAGCCCCAGCATTTT,CASSPAGYSNQPQHF
12,TRBJ2-1,.,TRBV29-1,.,TGCAGCGCCCCCGGACAGACGCCTGAGCAGTTCTTC,CSAPGQTPEQFF
15,TRBJ2-7,many,TRBV28,TRBD2,TGTGCCAGCAGTTCTATTAGCGGGAGCCATTACGAGCAGTACTTC,CASSSISGSHYEQYF
14,TRBJ1-5,many,TRBV28,.,TGTGCCAGCAGACCCTTTCGGGGGCATCAGCCCCAGCATTTT,CASRPFRGHQPQHF
15,TRBJ2-2,.,TRBV7-3,TRBD1,TGTGCCAGCAGCCTGACAGGGGGGGGTGCCCGGGAGCTGTTTTTT,CASSLTGGGARELFF
13,TRBJ2-7,.,TRBV24-1,.,TGTGCCACCAGTGATTTGCAAGGTAACGAGCAGTACTTC,CATSDLQGNEQYF
21,TRBJ2-1,.,TRBV24-1,TRBD2,TGTGCCACCAGTGATTCCTGGCAGGGACTAGCGGGAGGAAAGGCCTACAATGAGCAGTTCTTC,CATSDSWQGLAGGKAYNEQFF
18,TRBJ1-5,.,TRBV19,TRBD1,TGTGCCAGTAGTATAGATCCTCCGGGACAGGGAGGGAATCAGCCCCAGCATTTT,CASSIDPPGQGGNQPQHF
14,TRBJ2-7,many,TRBV2,.,TGTGCCAGCAGTCCGGACGGCCACTCCTACGAGCAGTACTTC,CASSPDGHSYEQYF
16,TRBJ2-7,many,TRBV2,.,TGTGCCAGCAGTGAATTCAGGGGCCCAAGCTCCTACGAGCAGTACTTC,CASSEFRGPSSYEQYF
18,TRBJ2-3,few,TRBV28,TRBD1,TGTGCCAGCAGTTTGCTTTCGGGCAAGGGGGCGTGGGCAGATACGCAGTATTTT,CASSLLSGKGAWADTQYF
12,TRBJ1-1,few,TRBV2,.,TGTGCCAGCTACGGGGTTGACACTGAAGCTTTCTTT,CASYGVDTEAFF
17,TRBJ2-3,many,TRBV19,TRBD2,TGTGCCAGTAAATCCAGCGGGAGGGCCCATGGCACAGATACGCAGTATTTT,CASKSSGRAHGTDTQYF
12,TRBJ1-1,.,TRBV28,.,TGTGCCAGCAGTTTGCGTCGAGGGTGGGCTTTCTTT,CASSLRRGWAFF
15,TRBJ2-1,many,TRBV18,TRBD1,TGTGCCAGCTCACCGGGGACAGGGGCCGCCAATGAGCAGTTCTTC,CASSPGTGAANEQFF
13,TRBJ1-2,.,TRBV12-3/TRBV12-4,.,TGTGCCAGCGGATGGGGGGCAGTTGAGGGCTACACCTTC,CASGWGAVEGYTF
11,TRBJ2-3,many,TRBV5-1,.,TGTGCCAGCAGCTTAGCAGATACGCAGTATTTT,CASSLADTQYF
12,TRBJ1-4,.,TRBV29-1,TRBD1,TGCAGCGTTTCCGGACAGGATGAAAAACTGTTTTTT,CSVSGQDEKLFF
15,TRBJ2-3,once,TRBV10-3,.,TGTGCCATCAGTGAGATTAAGCGGAACACAGATACGCAGTATTTT,CAISEIKRNTDTQYF
16,TRBJ2-7,.,TRBV4-1,.,TGCGCCAGCAGCAGGGACGGCGACTCTGGCTACTACGAGCAGTACTTC,CASSRDGDSGYYEQYF
14,TRBJ1-1,few,TRBV6-2/TRBV6-3,.,TGTGCCAGCAGAAAACAGGAAAATCGGCCCGAGGCTTTCTTT,CASRKQENRPEAFF
16,TRBJ2-2,few,TRBV7-3,TRBD2,TGTGCCAGCAGCTTGGGGACTAGCGGGAGTGCCGGGGAGCTGTTTTTT,CASSLGTSGSAGELFF
12,TRBJ1-2,many,TRBV20-1,.,TGCAGTGCTAGCGTGGAGGGGCGAGGCTACACCTTC,CSASVEGRGYTF
15,TRBJ1-1,many,TRBV28,.,TGTGCCAGCAGTTTATACGGGGGTAAGAACACTGAAGCTTTCTTT,CASSLYGGKNTEAFF
17,TRBJ2-2,.,TRBV9,TRBD1,TGTGCCAGCAGCCCGCCCCCGGGACAGGGGATTACCGGGGAGCTGTTTTTT,CASSPPPGQGITGELFF
16,TRBJ1-4,few,TRBV6-1,.,TGTGCCAGCAGTGAAGGTGGGGGAGGTTATTACGAAAAACTGTTTTTT,CASSEGGGGYYEKLFF
13,TRBJ1-5,many,TRBV30,.,TGTGCCTGGGACCAAGGGCGGGGCCAGCCCCAGCATTTT,CAWDQGRGQPQHF
15,TRBJ2-3,many,TRBV7-3,.,TGTGCCAGCAGCTCTTTGGAGGGAGCCACAGATACGCAGTATTTT,CASSSLEGATDTQYF